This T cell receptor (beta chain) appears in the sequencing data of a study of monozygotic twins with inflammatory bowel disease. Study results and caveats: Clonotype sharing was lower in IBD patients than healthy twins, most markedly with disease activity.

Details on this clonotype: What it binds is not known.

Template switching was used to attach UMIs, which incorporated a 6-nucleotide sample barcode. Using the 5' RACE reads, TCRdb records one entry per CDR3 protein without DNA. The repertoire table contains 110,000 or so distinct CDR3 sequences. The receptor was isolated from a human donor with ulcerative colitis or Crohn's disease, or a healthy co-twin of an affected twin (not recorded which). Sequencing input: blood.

CDR3 sequence: CASSPETGVGNEQYF. The gene calls are TRBV11-3 and TRBJ2-7; TCRdb calls TRBD1, which cannot be checked without DNA. The CDR3 has 15 residues. CDR1 is SGHNT, CDR2 YENEEA, per germline.